This TCR beta chain was documented in a study of CD4 T cells in relation to SARS-CoV-2 and coronaviruses. Study-wide context: TCR beta CDR3s were sequenced after approximately 9-day antigen culture of PBMCs. Two subjects were Hispanic; patients were 8 males and a handful of females. Findings and limits, study-wide: No crossreactivity against non-spike viral proteins was tested here.

Note on this clone: Its specificity is not known.

V lost 4 bases to trimming and J lost 4 bases; unmatched junction nucleotides: 8. CDR1 is SGHRS and CDR2 is YFSETQ in the germline V gene. This CDR3 comprises 15 residues. Data came from immunoSEQ multiplex PCR; TCRdb stores just in-frame clones and leaves some out. Here the sample spans 30,000 to 45,000 clones, 77% being singletons. Naive or memory CD4+ cells were cultured 1:1 with T cell-depleted PBMCs plus CEF. The TCR comes from an adult with COVID-19. This chain uses TRBV5-1 with TRBJ2-1, with 7 nucleotides matching TRBD2. The sequenced sample was memory CD4+ T cells from PBMCs, cultured in vitro. CDR3 residues: CASSPSGMEYNEQFF. The DNA of the CDR3 is TGCGCCAGCAGCCCCAGCGGGATGGAATACAATGAGCAGTTCTTC.